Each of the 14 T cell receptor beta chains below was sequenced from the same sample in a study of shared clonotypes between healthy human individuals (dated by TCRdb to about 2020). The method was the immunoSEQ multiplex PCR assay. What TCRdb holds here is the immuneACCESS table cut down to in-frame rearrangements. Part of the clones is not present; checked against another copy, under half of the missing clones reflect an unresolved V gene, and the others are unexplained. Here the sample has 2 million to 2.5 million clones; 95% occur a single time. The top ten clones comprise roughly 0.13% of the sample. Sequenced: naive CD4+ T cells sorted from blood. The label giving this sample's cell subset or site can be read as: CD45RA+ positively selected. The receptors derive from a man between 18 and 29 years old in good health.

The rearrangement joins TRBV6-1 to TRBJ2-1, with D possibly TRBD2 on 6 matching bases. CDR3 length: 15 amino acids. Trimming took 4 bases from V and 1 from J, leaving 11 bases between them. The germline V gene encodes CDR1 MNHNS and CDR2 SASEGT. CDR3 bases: TGTGCCAGCAGTGTTCTAGCGACTTCCTACAATGAGCAGTTCTTC. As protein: CASSVLATSYNEQFF.

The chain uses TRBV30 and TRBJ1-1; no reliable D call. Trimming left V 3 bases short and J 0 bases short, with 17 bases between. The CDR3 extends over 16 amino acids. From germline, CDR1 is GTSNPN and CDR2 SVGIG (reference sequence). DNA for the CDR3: TGTGCCTGGAGGGTGGCCAGAGAGCCCATGAACACTGAAGCTTTCTTT. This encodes CAWRVAREPMNTEAFF.

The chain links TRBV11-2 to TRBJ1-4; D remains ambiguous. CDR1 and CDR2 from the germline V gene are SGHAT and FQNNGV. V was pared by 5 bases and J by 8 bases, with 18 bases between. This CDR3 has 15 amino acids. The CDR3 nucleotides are TGTGCCAGCAGCCCCCCCTGGGCCTCCGAAGAAAAACTGTTTTTT. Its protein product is CASSPPWASEEKLFF.

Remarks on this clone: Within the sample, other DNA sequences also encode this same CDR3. Here the CDR3 DNA reads TGTGCCTGGAACAGGGGAAATTCACCCCTCCACTTT. The encoded protein is CAWNRGNSPLHF. The J gene is TRBJ1-6, the V gene TRBV30, with 7 positions matching TRBD1. Germline assignment: CDR1 GTSNPN and CDR2 SVGIG (reference sequence). The CDR3 is 12 amino acids. The V segment lost 4 bases and the J segment 7 bases; nucleotides outside the gene matches: 1.

This CDR3 reads CASSRKGLTYEQYF. CDR3 in DNA: TGTGCCAGCAGTCGGAAGGGCCTTACCTACGAGCAGTACTTC. The V and J genes are TRBV6-5 and TRBJ2-7; D is unclear. V lost 5 bases to trimming and J lost 2 bases, with 13 bases between them. Germline V gene sequence: CDR1 MNHEY, CDR2 SVGAGI. This CDR3 spans 14 amino acids.

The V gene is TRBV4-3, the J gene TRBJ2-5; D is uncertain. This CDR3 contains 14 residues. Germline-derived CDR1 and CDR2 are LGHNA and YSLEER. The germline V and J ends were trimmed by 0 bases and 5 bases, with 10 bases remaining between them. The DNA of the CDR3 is TGCGCCAGCAGCCAAGAGGCAGGCCGGGAGACCCAGTACTTC. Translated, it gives CASSQEAGRETQYF.

DNA of the CDR3: TGTGCCATCAGTGAGTCGGGATCATTCGATGGCTACACCTTC. Protein product: CAISESGSFDGYTF. This chain joins TRBV10-3 and TRBJ1-2; D call uncertain. This CDR3 spans 14 amino acids. The germline V and J ends were trimmed by 0 bases and 6 bases, with 11 bases remaining between them. Germline V gene sequence: CDR1 ENHRY, CDR2 SYGVKD.

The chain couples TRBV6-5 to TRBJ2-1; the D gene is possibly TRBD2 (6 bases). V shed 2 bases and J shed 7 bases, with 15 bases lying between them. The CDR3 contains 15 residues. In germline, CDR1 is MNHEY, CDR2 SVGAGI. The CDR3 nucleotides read TGTGCCAGCAGTTACCCGGGAGAGGCAAGGAATGAGCAGTTCTTC. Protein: CASSYPGEARNEQFF.

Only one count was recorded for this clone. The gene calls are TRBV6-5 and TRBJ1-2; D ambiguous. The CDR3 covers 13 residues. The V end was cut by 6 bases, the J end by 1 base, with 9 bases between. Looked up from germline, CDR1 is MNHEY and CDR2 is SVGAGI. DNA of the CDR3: TGTGCCAGCAGGGTACATCGTAACTATGGCTACACCTTC. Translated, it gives CASRVHRNYGYTF.

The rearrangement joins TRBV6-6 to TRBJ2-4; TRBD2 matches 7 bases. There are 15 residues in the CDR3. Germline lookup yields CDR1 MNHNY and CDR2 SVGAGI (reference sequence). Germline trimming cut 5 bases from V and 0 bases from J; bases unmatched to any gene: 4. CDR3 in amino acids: CASSGGGIAKNIQYF. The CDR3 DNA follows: TGTGCCAGCAGTGGGGGGGGAATAGCCAAAAACATTCAGTACTTC.

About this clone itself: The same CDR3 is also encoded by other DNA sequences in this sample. CDR3 amino acids: CASSLVGSSYNEQFF. The CDR3 DNA follows: TGTGCCAGCAGCTTGGTAGGTAGCTCCTACAATGAGCAGTTCTTC. This chain connects TRBV5-6 to TRBJ2-1; D call uncertain. The V and J ends lost 0 bases and 0 bases respectively, with 7 bases between them. Germline CDR1 and CDR2: SGHDT and YYEEEE. The CDR3 consists of 15 residues.

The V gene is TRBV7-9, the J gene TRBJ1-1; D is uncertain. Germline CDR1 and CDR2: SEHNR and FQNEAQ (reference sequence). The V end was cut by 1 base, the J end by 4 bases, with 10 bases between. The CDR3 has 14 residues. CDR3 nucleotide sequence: TGTGCCAGCAGCTTAGGGATGGACGTCACTGAAGCTTTCTTT. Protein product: CASSLGMDVTEAFF.

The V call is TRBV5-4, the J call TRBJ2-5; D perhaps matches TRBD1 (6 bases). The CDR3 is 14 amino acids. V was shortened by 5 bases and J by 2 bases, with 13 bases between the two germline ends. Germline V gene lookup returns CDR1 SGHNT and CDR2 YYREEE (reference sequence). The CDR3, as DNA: TGTGCCAGCAGACGCCGGGACACACAAGAGACCCAGTACTTC. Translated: CASRRRDTQETQYF.

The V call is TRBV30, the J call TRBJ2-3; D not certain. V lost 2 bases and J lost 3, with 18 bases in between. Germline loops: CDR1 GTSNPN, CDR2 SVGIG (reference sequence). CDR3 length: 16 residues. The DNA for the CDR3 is TGTGCCTGGAGTTCATCCGGGCGGTGGAATACAGATACGCAGTATTTT. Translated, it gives CAWSSSGRWNTDTQYF.